The rows below give T cell receptor beta chains drawn from one sample of a study of blood T cell repertoires in COVID-19. Generated by immunoSEQ multiplex PCR, the TCRdb table keeps only in-frame clones and is missing some. The sample holds approximately 210,000 clones, about 80% seen once. The specimen sequenced was PBMCs or T cells enriched from blood (not recorded which). The receptors derive from a man in his forties or fifties who had recovered from COVID-19. The CDR3 runs from the conserved cysteine through the conserved F or W. D genes are given only for firm matches. Expanded clones are given a class, and other clones once, few, many or no size at all.

cdr3_nt	cdr3_aa	v_call	d_call	j_call	clone_size
TGTGCCAGCTCACCATCGGGGGGTGATCAGCCCCAGCATTTT	CASSPSGGDQPQHF	TRBV18	NA	TRBJ1-5	NA
TGTGCCAGCAGCCCAGGGGCGTGGGAAGCTTTCTTT	CASSPGAWEAFF	TRBV11-2	NA	TRBJ1-1	once
TGTGCCAGCTCACCACCCCGGCGGGAGGGAGAGGAGACCCAGTACTTC	CASSPPRREGEETQYF	TRBV18	TRBD2	TRBJ2-5	NA
TGTGCCAGCAGTCCTCAACTCGGACTAGCGGGAGAGCCTAGCACAGATACGCAGTATTTT	CASSPQLGLAGEPSTDTQYF	TRBV28	TRBD2	TRBJ2-3	NA
TGTGCCAGCAGCGGAGACAGGGGACTCTATGGCTACACCTTC	CASSGDRGLYGYTF	TRBV5-4	TRBD1	TRBJ1-2	NA
TGTGCCAGCAGCTTAGGACTAGCTCAAGAGACCCAGTACTTC	CASSLGLAQETQYF	TRBV7-9	TRBD2	TRBJ2-5	NA
TGTGCCTGGAGTGCTCGGGGGGGCCGAGAGCAGTTCTTC	CAWSARGGREQFF	TRBV30	TRBD2	TRBJ2-1	NA
TGTGCCAGCAGCCAAACAGGGGGTGGCACTGAAGCTTTCTTT	CASSQTGGGTEAFF	TRBV14	TRBD1	TRBJ1-1	once
TGTGCCTGGATTCCTACCCGCGGGGGGCGTACTGAAGCTTTCTTT	CAWIPTRGGRTEAFF	TRBV30	NA	TRBJ1-1	once
TGTGCCAGCATCGGTTCGGGAAACACCATATATTTT	CASIGSGNTIYF	TRBV27	NA	TRBJ1-3	NA
TGTGCCAGCAGTGGTCGGGGGTCGTTCGCGAACACCGGGGAGCTGTTTTTT	CASSGRGSFANTGELFF	TRBV2	NA	TRBJ2-2	NA
TGCAGCGTTGAAGACCCCCCACGGGGTCTTGAAGCTTTCTTT	CSVEDPPRGLEAFF	TRBV29-1	NA	TRBJ1-1	NA
TGTGCCAGCAGCCCTAGCGGGAGTTGGGAGACCCAGTACTTC	CASSPSGSWETQYF	TRBV7-9	TRBD2	TRBJ2-5	NA
TGTGCCAGCAGCCAGGGGCAGTTCTGGACTGAAGCTTTCTTT	CASSQGQFWTEAFF	TRBV6-2/TRBV6-3	NA	TRBJ1-1	few
TGTGCCAGCAGCCCTTGGGGGGGGCTTCAAGAAGCTTTCTTT	CASSPWGGLQEAFF	TRBV5-4	NA	TRBJ1-1	few
TGCGCCAGCAGCGGGACTAGCGGGAACTCCTACGAGCAGTACTTC	CASSGTSGNSYEQYF	TRBV10-2	TRBD2	TRBJ2-7	NA
TGTGCCACCAGCAGTCCAGGTGCCCGCGAGGAGACCCAGTACTTC	CATSSPGAREETQYF	TRBV15	NA	TRBJ2-5	NA
TGTGCCAGCAGCCCTCGGGTAGCGGGGGGCTACGAGCAGTACTTC	CASSPRVAGGYEQYF	TRBV11-2	TRBD2	TRBJ2-7	once
TGCGCCAGCAGTAATTTAGCGGGAGGGCCAGTGGTAGGGCAGTTCTTC	CASSNLAGGPVVGQFF	TRBV5-1	TRBD2	TRBJ2-1	NA
TGTGCCAGCAGTGAAGGCGGCAGGGTGACTGAAGCTTTCTTT	CASSEGGRVTEAFF	TRBV6-1	NA	TRBJ1-1	once
TGTGCCAGTACATCTACGTCGGTACAGGGATCAGCTTTCTTT	CASTSTSVQGSAFF	TRBV19	NA	TRBJ1-1	NA
TGTGCCAGCAGCCAAGAATGGGTTGGGCGGCCCCAGCATTTT	CASSQEWVGRPQHF	TRBV3-1/TRBV3-2	NA	TRBJ1-5	NA
TGTGCCAGCAGCCCCCCCGGGATTAAAGCTAACTATGGCTACACCTTC	CASSPPGIKANYGYTF	TRBV27	NA	TRBJ1-2	NA
TGTGCCACCTCCCTCGGATCCGGGACAGCCTATGGCTACACCTTC	CATSLGSGTAYGYTF	TRBV15	TRBD1	TRBJ1-2	once
TGTGCCAGCAGCTCGCGGCGCTCCGGGGACGAGCAGTACTTC	CASSSRRSGDEQYF	TRBV7-6	NA	TRBJ2-7	NA
TGTGCCAGCTCCCCAACTAGCGGGAGCTACGAGCAGTACTTC	CASSPTSGSYEQYF	TRBV7-9	TRBD2	TRBJ2-7	few
TGTGCCAGCAGCCTCAGGGGCAGCCCAGTCTATGGCTACACCTTC	CASSLRGSPVYGYTF	TRBV5-6	NA	TRBJ1-2	NA
TGCGCCAGCAGCTCCCTGACTACGAGCACAGATACGCAGTATTTT	CASSSLTTSTDTQYF	TRBV5-1	NA	TRBJ2-3	NA
TGTGCCAGCATCGCCTTGACAGACAACTCACCCCTCCACTTT	CASIALTDNSPLHF	TRBV2	NA	TRBJ1-6	NA
TGTGCCAGCAGCCAAGCGACCTTAGGGAGGGGTTTCTTT	CASSQATLGRGFF	TRBV3-1/TRBV3-2	NA	TRBJ1-1	NA
TGTGCCAGCACTCGGGACAGACAAGAGACCCAGTACTTC	CASTRDRQETQYF	TRBV18	TRBD1	TRBJ2-5	many
TGCGCCAGCAGCTTGGTGGGACAGGGTCACTATGGCTACACCTTC	CASSLVGQGHYGYTF	TRBV5-1	TRBD1	TRBJ1-2	NA
TGTGCCATCAGTGTGGGGCAGGCAGATGGCTACACCTTC	CAISVGQADGYTF	TRBV10-3	NA	TRBJ1-2	NA
TGTGCCAGCAGCTTGCTTAGGGGTTCCACTGAAGCTTTCTTT	CASSLLRGSTEAFF	TRBV7-2	NA	TRBJ1-1	few
TGTGCCAGCAGTTACTCGAAGGGGGCTCCAAGCAATCAGCCCCAGCATTTT	CASSYSKGAPSNQPQHF	TRBV6-2/TRBV6-3	TRBD1	TRBJ1-5	NA
TGTGCCAGCAGCTTTGCGGGGGTGGGGGATGGCTACACCTTC	CASSFAGVGDGYTF	TRBV7-2	NA	TRBJ1-2	NA
TGTGCCAGCCCGACAGGGAACACAGATACGCAGTATTTT	CASPTGNTDTQYF	TRBV6-5	TRBD1	TRBJ2-3	NA
TGTGCCAGCAGCCAAGACATTAGGGTCGGGGGTGACGAGCAGTACTTC	CASSQDIRVGGDEQYF	TRBV3-1/TRBV3-2	NA	TRBJ2-7	NA
TGTGCCAGCAGCGCACCGACAGGGAGGATGAGCTATGGCTACACCTTC	CASSAPTGRMSYGYTF	TRBV9	TRBD1	TRBJ1-2	NA
TGTGCCAGCAGCCCCCCGGGACAGCGCTATGGCTACACCTTC	CASSPPGQRYGYTF	TRBV28	TRBD1	TRBJ1-2	few